This T cell receptor (beta chain) came from a study of T cell changes during pregnancy in multiple sclerosis. This CDR3 region has 15 residues. Looked up from germline, CDR1 is MNHNY and CDR2 is SVGAGI (reference sequence). After removal of 0 bases from V and 4 bases from J, the junction contained 4 bases not matched to a gene. The repertoire was sequenced with immunoSEQ multiplex PCR; TCRdb's copy has only in-frame clones and lacks some. The table shows approximately 13,000 clones, with around 88% occurring only once. This clone was seen more than once but under ten times. The rearrangement links TRBV6-6 to TRBJ2-5, with 8 bases lining up with TRBD2. This clonotype originated in a female donor in good health, enrolled as a control in a pregnancy study. The starting material was CD8+ T cells from peripheral blood mononuclear cells, obtained in the second trimester of pregnancy. CDR3 amino acids: CASSYSTGGGETQYF. The CDR3, as DNA: TGTGCCAGCAGTTACTCAACCGGGGGGGGAGAGACCCAGTACTTC.